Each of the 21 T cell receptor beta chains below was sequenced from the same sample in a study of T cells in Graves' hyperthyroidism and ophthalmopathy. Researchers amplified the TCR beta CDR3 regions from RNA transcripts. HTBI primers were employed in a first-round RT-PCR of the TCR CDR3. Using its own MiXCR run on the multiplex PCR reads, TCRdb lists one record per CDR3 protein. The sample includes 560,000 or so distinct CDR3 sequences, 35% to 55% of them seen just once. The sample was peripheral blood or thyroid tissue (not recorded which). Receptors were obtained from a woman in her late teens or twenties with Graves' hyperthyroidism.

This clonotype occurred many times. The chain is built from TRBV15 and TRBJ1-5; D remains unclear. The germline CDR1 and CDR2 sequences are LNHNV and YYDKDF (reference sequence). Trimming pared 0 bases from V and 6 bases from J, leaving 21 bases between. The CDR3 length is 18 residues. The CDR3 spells CATSRDGLGVPGGQPQHF. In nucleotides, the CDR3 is TGTGCCACCAGCAGAGACGGGCTCGGAGTGCCAGGCGGTCAGCCCCAGCATTTT.

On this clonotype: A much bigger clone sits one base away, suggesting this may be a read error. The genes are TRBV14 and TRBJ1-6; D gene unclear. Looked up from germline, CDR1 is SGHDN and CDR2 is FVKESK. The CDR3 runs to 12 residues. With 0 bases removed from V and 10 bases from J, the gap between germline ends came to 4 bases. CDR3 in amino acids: CASSQDRSPLHF. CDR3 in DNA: TGTGCCAGCAGCCAAGATCGATCACCCCTCCACTTT.

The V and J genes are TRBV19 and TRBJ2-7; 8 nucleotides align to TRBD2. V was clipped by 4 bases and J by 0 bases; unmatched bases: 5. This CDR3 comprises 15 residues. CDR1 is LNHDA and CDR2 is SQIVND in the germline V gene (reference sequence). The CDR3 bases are TGTGCCAGTAGTACGGAGCGGGGGACCTCCTACGAGCAGTACTTC. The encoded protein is CASSTERGTSYEQYF.

CDR3 protein: CASSLLFSGRKTYNEQFF. CDR3 nucleotide sequence: TGTGCCAGCAGCTTGCTTTTTAGCGGGAGGAAGACCTACAATGAGCAGTTCTTC. This rearrangement joins TRBV11-1 to TRBJ2-1; TRBD2 agrees at 10 bases. Unmatched junction bases numbered 10, after V lost 3 bases and J lost 2 bases. This CDR3 region has 18 residues. Looked up from germline, CDR1 is SGHAT and CDR2 is FQDESV (reference sequence). The whole variable domain, remainder taken from reference TRBV11-1 and TRBJ2-1, is EAEVAQSPRYKITEKSQAVAFWCDPISGHATLYWYRQILGQGPELLVQFQDESVVDDSQLPKDRFSAERLKGVDSTLKIQPAELGDSAMYLCASSLLFSGRKTYNEQFFGPGTRLTVL.

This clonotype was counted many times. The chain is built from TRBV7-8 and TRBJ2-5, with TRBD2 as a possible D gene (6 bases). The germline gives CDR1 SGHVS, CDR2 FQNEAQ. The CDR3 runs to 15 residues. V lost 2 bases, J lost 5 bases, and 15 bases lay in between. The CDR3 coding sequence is TGTGCCAGCAGCTTATACGGCGGGACCGGGGAGACCCAGTACTTC. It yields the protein CASSLYGGTGETQYF.

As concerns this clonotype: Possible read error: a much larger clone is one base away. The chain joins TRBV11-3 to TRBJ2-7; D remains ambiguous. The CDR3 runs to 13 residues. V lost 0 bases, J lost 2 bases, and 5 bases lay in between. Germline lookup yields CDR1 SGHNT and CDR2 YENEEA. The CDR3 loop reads CASSLDQAYEQYF. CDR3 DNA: TGTGCCAGCAGCTTAGATCAGGCCTACGAGCAGTACTTC.

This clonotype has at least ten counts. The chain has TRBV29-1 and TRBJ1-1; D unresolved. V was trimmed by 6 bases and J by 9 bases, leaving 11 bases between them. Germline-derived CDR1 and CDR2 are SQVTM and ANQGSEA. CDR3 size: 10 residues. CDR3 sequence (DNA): TGCAGCGTGTGGACCCCGCAAGCTTTCTTT. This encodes CSVWTPQAFF. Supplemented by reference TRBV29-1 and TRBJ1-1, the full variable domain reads SAVISQKPSRDICQRGTSLTIQCQVDSQVTMMFWYRQQPGQSLTLIATANQGSEATYESGFVIDKFPISRPNLTFSTLTVSNMSPEDSSIYLCSVWTPQAFFGQGTRLTVV.

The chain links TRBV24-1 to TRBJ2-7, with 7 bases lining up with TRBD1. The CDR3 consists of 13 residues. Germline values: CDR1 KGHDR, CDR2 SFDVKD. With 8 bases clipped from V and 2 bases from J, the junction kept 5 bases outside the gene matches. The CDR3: CATTGTAPYEQYF. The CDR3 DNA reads TGTGCCACCACCGGGACAGCGCCCTACGAGCAGTACTTC.

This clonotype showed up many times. CDR3 in amino acids: CASSLGATYEQYF. The CDR3 coding sequence is TGTGCCAGCAGCCTCGGGGCCACCTACGAGCAGTACTTC. The chain joins TRBV7-9 to TRBJ2-7; either TRBD1 or TRBD2 may fit D (5 bases each). The CDR3 runs 13 residues. Trimming removed 5 bases at V and 2 bases at J, with 10 bases between. The germline V gene encodes CDR1 SEHNR and CDR2 FQNEAQ (reference sequence).

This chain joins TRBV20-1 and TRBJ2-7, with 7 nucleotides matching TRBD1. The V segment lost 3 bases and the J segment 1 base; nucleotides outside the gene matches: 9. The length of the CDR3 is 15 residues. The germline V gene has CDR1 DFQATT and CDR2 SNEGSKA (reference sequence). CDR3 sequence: CSARGESGQSYEQYF. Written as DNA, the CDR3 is TGCAGTGCTAGGGGAGAATCGGGACAGTCCTACGAGCAGTACTTC.

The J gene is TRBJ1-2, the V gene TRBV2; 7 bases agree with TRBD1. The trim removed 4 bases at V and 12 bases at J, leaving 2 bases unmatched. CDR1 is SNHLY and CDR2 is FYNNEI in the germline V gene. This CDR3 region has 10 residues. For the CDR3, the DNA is TGTGCCAGCAGTGGACAGGGAAACACCTTC. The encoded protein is CASSGQGNTF. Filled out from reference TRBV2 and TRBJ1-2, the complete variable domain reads EPEVTQTPSHQVTQMGQEVILRCVPISNHLYFYWYRQILGQKVEFLVSFYNNEISEKSEIFDDQFSVERPDGSNFTLKIRSTKLEDSAMYFCASSGQGNTFGSGTRLTVV.

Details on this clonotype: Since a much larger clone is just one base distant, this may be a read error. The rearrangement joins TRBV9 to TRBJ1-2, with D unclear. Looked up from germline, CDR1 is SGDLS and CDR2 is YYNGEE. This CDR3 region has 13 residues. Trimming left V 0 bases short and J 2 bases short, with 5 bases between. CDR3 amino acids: CASSVDANYGYTF. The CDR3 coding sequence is TGTGCCAGCAGCGTAGACGCAAACTATGGCTACACCTTC.

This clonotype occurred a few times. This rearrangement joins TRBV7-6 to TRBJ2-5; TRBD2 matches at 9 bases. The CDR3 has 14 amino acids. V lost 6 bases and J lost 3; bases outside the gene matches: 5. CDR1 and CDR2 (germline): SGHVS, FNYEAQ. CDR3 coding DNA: TGTGCCAGCAGTTTATGGACTAGCGAAGAGACCCAGTACTTC. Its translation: CASSLWTSEETQYF.

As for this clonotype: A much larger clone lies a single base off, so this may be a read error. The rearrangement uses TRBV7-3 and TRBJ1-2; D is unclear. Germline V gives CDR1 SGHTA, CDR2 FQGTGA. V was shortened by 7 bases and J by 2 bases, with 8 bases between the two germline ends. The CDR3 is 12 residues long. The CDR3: CASKKRNYGYTF. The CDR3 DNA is TGTGCCAGCAAGAAGAGAAACTATGGCTACACCTTC.

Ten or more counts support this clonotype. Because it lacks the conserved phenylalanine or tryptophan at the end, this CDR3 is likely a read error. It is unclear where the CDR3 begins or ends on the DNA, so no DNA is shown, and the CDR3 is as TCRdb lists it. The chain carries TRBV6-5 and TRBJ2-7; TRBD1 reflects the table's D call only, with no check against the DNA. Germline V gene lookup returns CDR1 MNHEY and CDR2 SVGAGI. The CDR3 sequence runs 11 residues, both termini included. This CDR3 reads CASSAQGHRGP.

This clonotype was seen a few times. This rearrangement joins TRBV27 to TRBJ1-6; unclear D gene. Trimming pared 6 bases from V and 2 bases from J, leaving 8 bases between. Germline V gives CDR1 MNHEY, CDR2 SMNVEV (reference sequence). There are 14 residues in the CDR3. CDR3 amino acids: CASSMGTYNSPLHF. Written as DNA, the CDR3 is TGTGCCAGCAGCATGGGCACCTATAATTCACCCCTCCACTTT.

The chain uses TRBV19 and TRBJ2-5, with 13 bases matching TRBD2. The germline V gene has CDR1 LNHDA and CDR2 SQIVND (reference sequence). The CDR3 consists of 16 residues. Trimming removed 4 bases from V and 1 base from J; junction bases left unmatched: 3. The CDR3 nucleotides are TGTGCCAGTAGTAGACGGACTAGCGGGAGCCAAGAGACCCAGTACTTC. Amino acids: CASSRRTSGSQETQYF.

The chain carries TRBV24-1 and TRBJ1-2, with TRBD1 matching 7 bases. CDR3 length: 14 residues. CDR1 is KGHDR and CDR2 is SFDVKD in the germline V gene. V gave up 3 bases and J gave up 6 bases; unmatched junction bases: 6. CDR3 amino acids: CATSDQKTGNGYTF. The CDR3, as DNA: TGTGCCACCAGTGATCAAAAGACAGGGAATGGCTACACCTTC.

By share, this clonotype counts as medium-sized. CDR3 amino acids: CATSDPINGANVLTF. The CDR3 nucleotides are TGTGCCACCAGTGACCCTATCAATGGGGCCAACGTCCTGACTTTC. This rearrangement joins TRBV24-1 to TRBJ2-6; no firm D call. From germline, CDR1 is KGHDR and CDR2 SFDVKD. The ends were cut back, 4 bases at V and 3 bases at J, with 9 bases in the middle. This CDR3 has 15 residues.

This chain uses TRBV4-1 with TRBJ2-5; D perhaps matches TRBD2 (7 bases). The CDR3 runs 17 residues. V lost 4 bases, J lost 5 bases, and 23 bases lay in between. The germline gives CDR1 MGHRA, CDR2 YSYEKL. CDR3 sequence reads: CASSPAPGDYQGETQYF. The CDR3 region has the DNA TGCGCCAGCAGCCCAGCGCCTGGGGACTACCAGGGGGAGACCCAGTACTTC.

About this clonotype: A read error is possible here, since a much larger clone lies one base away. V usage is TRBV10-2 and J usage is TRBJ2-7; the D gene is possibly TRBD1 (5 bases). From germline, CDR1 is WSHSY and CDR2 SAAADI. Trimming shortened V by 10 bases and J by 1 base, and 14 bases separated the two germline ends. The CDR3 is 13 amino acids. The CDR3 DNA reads TGCGCCAACAGGAGCCAGGGTTCCTACGAGCAGTACTTC. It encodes CANRSQGSYEQYF.